These 24 T cell receptor beta chains were sequenced from one sample in a study of neurological immune-mediated disorders. Time point described: longitudinal time-point 3. Each CDR3 protein gets one entry after TCRdb re-called the 5' RACE reads with MiXCR. The data contain around 97,000 distinct CDR3 sequences, roughly 10% of them singletons. Material: PBMCs. These receptors came from a female donor with HTLV-1-associated myelopathy (HAM/TSP).

This clonotype was recorded at least ten times. The CDR3 protein is CSARDGERGDYNEQFF. The CDR3 nucleotides read TGCAGTGCTAGAGACGGAGAGCGGGGGGACTACAATGAGCAGTTCTTC. The rearrangement joins TRBV20-1 to TRBJ2-1; 9 bases align to TRBD2. Unmatched junction bases numbered 6, after V lost 0 bases and J lost 3 bases. This CDR3 region has 16 residues. CDR1 DFQATT and CDR2 SNEGSKA come from the germline V gene (reference sequence).

This clonotype was found many times. An end of the junction does not agree with germline; a read error may underlie this. The chain employs TRBV15 and TRBJ2-7, with D uncertain. This CDR3 region has 15 residues. Germline V gene lookup returns CDR1 LNHNV and CDR2 YYDKDF (reference sequence). The CDR3 DNA is TGTGCTACCAGCAGAGATCCCACTGCATTCTACGAGCAGTACTTC. Encoded protein: CATSRDPTAFYEQYF.

This clonotype was observed at least ten times. CDR3: CASSLAGPSYNEQFF. The CDR3 DNA follows: TGTGCCAGCAGCTTAGCGGGGCCCTCCTACAATGAGCAGTTCTTC. The chain carries TRBV7-9 and TRBJ2-1; D is possibly TRBD1 (5 bases). In germline, CDR1 is SEHNR, CDR2 FQNEAQ (reference sequence). The CDR3 is 15 residues long. The V end was cut by 0 bases, the J end by 0 bases, with 6 bases between.

This clonotype was seen ten or more times. The rearrangement joins TRBV20-1 to TRBJ2-5; 9 bases line up with TRBD1. Looked up from germline, CDR1 is DFQATT and CDR2 is SNEGSKA (reference sequence). CDR3 size: 15 residues. The V segment lost 3 bases and the J segment 0 bases; nucleotides outside the gene matches: 5. The CDR3 nucleotides are TGCAGTGCTAGCTGGGACAGGGCCTACCAAGAGACCCAGTACTTC. Amino acids: CSASWDRAYQETQYF.

In regard to this clonotype: Sequence at one end of the junction differs from germline and may be a read error. The chain uses TRBV15 and TRBJ2-3; D may be TRBD1 (5 bases). CDR1 is LNHNV and CDR2 is YYDKDF in the germline V gene (reference sequence). The CDR3 consists of 15 residues. The CDR3, as DNA: TGTGCTACCAGCAGAGATCAGTGGGGCCCAGATACGCATTATTTT. Translating gives CATSRDQWGPDTHYF. Looking up the rest from reference TRBV15 and TRBJ2-3 gives the full variable domain: DAMVIQNPRYQVTQFGKPVTLSCSQTLNHNVMYWYQQKSSQAPKLLFHYYDKDFNNEADTPDNFQSRRPNTSFCFLDIRSPGLGDTAMYLCATSRDQWGPDTHYFGPGTRLTVL.

This clonotype was seen at least ten times. The chain is built from TRBV7-3 and TRBJ1-2, with TRBD1 matching over 9 bases. Germline CDR1 is SGHTA and CDR2 is FQGTGA. The CDR3 is made up of 13 amino acids. After removal of 4 bases from V and 6 bases from J, the junction contained 3 bases not matched to a gene. The CDR3 DNA sequence: TGTGCCAGCAGCTCCCGGACAGGGGATGGCTACACCTTC. It translates to CASSSRTGDGYTF. The full variable domain, completed using reference TRBV7-3 and TRBJ1-2, is GAGVSQTPSNKVTEKGKYVELRCDPISGHTALYWYRQSLGQGPEFLIYFQGTGAADDSGLPNDRFFAVRPEGSVSTLKIQRTERGDSAVYLCASSSRTGDGYTFGSGTRLTVV.

This clonotype was found many times. The chain joins TRBV10-3 to TRBJ2-2; perhaps D is TRBD1 or TRBD2 (5 bases each). Between the trimmed V and J ends, which lost 6 bases and 1 base, there was a span of 9 bases. CDR3 length: 14 residues. Germline V gene lookup returns CDR1 ENHRY and CDR2 SYGVKD. The CDR3 bases are TGTGCCATCAGCAGGGACGGGAACACCGGGGAGCTGTTTTTT. Translated, it gives CAISRDGNTGELFF.

As concerns this clonotype: A clone one base away is much larger, so this may be a read error. The V call is TRBV20-1, the J call TRBJ2-7; a weak D match, TRBD1 (5 bases). Germline V gene sequence: CDR1 DFQATT, CDR2 SNEGSKA (reference sequence). The CDR3 consists of 14 residues. Here the CDR3 DNA reads TGCGGTGCTAGGGGCTTCGACGGTACCTACGAGCAGTACTTC. Encoded protein: CGARGFDGTYEQYF.

Remarks on this clonotype: A junction end diverges from the germline sequence, so it may reflect a read error. The CDR3 coding sequence is TGTTCCACAAAGGACAGCACACATACGCAGTATTTT. It yields the protein CSTKDSTHTQYF. The V call is TRBV10-3, the J call TRBJ2-3, with D perhaps matching TRBD1 (6 bases). The CDR3 extends over 12 amino acids. Germline loops: CDR1 ENHRY, CDR2 SYGVKD.

There are many counts of this clonotype. The gene calls are TRBV11-3 and TRBJ2-2; D gene uncertain. V was trimmed by 0 bases and J by 8 bases, leaving 7 bases between them. This CDR3 has 13 residues. CDR1 SGHNT and CDR2 YENEEA come from the germline V gene. The CDR3 coding sequence is TGTGCCAGCAGCTTAGAGGGTTCGGGGGAGCTGTTTTTT. Its protein is CASSLEGSGELFF.

This clonotype was seen at least ten times. The chain recombines TRBV5-1 with TRBJ2-6; D assignment may be TRBD1 or TRBD2 (6 bases each). The CDR3 loop spans 17 amino acids. CDR1 SGHRS and CDR2 YFSETQ come from the germline V gene. V lost 5 bases, J lost 0 bases, and 15 bases lay in between. The DNA of the CDR3 is TGCGCCAGCAGGCCCTGGGGGGCCGGCTCTGGGGCCAACGTCCTGACTTTC. Protein sequence: CASRPWGAGSGANVLTF.

This clonotype was detected many times. The V gene is TRBV29-1, the J gene TRBJ2-3; 9 bases match TRBD2. This CDR3 has 14 amino acids. Germline V gene sequence: CDR1 SQVTM, CDR2 ANQGSEA. V trimming: 6 bases; J trimming: 0 bases; junction bases outside the gene matches: 4. The CDR3: CSVASGASTDTQYF. The CDR3 region has the DNA TGCAGCGTGGCTAGCGGGGCTAGCACAGATACGCAGTATTTT.

This clonotype was recorded many times. The chain combines TRBV20-1 with TRBJ2-3; TRBD2 matches at 11 bases. CDR3 size: 16 residues. V was pared by 2 bases and J by 0 bases, with 4 bases of the junction left unmatched. Germline CDR1 and CDR2: DFQATT and SNEGSKA (reference sequence). The chain's CDR3 is CSARSLAGGSTDTQYF. CDR3 DNA: TGCAGTGCTAGAAGTCTAGCGGGGGGAAGCACAGATACGCAGTATTTT.

This clonotype was counted at least ten times. The chain joins TRBV7-8 to TRBJ1-4, with a weak D call TRBD1 (6 bases). The CDR3 sequence is 14 residues long. CDR1 and CDR2 from the germline V gene are SGHVS and FQNEAQ. V gave up 5 bases and J gave up 5 bases, with 12 bases separating them. The CDR3 DNA follows: TGTGCCAGCAGCCACGGACAGATAAATGAAAAACTGTTTTTT. Encoded protein: CASSHGQINEKLFF.

This clonotype was seen repeatedly, ten times or more. This chain connects TRBV5-1 to TRBJ2-2; D uncertain. This CDR3 has 15 amino acids. V was shortened by 1 base and J by 2 bases, with 9 bases between the two germline ends. Per the germline V gene, CDR1 is SGHRS and CDR2 is YFSETQ. The CDR3 protein is CASSLTSDNTGELFF. The DNA for the CDR3 is TGCGCCAGCAGCTTGACGTCCGACAACACCGGGGAGCTGTTTTTT.

This clonotype was seen many times. This chain connects TRBV20-1 to TRBJ2-1; no clear D. Per the germline V gene, CDR1 is DFQATT and CDR2 is SNEGSKA (reference sequence). V dropped 0 bases and J dropped 7 bases, with 13 bases sitting between them. The CDR3 has 14 residues. The CDR3 region is CSARDRRLGNEQFF. Written as DNA, the CDR3 is TGCAGTGCTAGAGATCGACGGCTGGGGAATGAGCAGTTCTTC.

This clonotype was seen a handful of times. This sequence may be a read error, since a much larger clone differs from it by one base. The chain carries TRBV28 and TRBJ2-7, with 12 bases matching TRBD2. V dropped 5 bases and J dropped 12; count of bases not matched to a gene: 11. Per the germline V gene, CDR1 is MDHEN and CDR2 is SYDVKM. The CDR3 is 14 amino acids. The CDR3 loop is CASSPTLTSGGTYF. The DNA of the CDR3 is TGTGCCAGCAGTCCAACATTGACTAGCGGGGGCACGTACTTC.

The chain is built from TRBV7-9 and TRBJ2-3; a possible D gene is TRBD2 (5 bases). The CDR3 totals 12 residues. Germline V gene data show CDR1 as SEHNR and CDR2 as FQNEAQ (reference sequence). With 5 bases removed from V and 5 bases from J, the gap between germline ends came to 8 bases. The CDR3 sequence is CASSPEGDTQYF. CDR3 coding DNA: TGTGCCAGCAGCCCCGAGGGAGATACGCAGTATTTT. The whole variable domain, filled in from reference TRBV7-9 and TRBJ2-3, reads DTGVSQNPRHKITKRGQNVTFRCDPISEHNRLYWYRQTLGQGPEFLTYFQNEAQLEKSRLLSDRFSAERPKGSFSTLEIQRTEQGDSAMYLCASSPEGDTQYFGPGTRLTVL.

This clonotype was observed many times. The J gene is TRBJ2-4, the V gene TRBV20-1; D possibly corresponds to TRBD2 (5 bases). The V end lost 3 bases, the J end lost 8 bases, and 11 bases lay between the germline ends. The CDR3 runs to 12 residues. Germline loops: CDR1 DFQATT, CDR2 SNEGSKA (reference sequence). Here the CDR3 DNA reads TGCAGTGCTAGCCCCAGGCGGGACATTCAGTACTTC. Its translation: CSASPRRDIQYF.

The sample holds a few counts of this clonotype. DNA for the CDR3: TGCGCCAGCAGCCAAGATGACCTAGCGGCATACAATGAGCAGTTCTTC. It yields the protein CASSQDDLAAYNEQFF. The chain links TRBV4-1 to TRBJ2-1; 7 positions agree with TRBD2. The CDR3 length is 16 residues. CDR1 is MGHRA, CDR2 YSYEKL, per germline. V trimming: 0 bases; J trimming: 4 bases; junction bases outside the gene matches: 6.

This sequence joins TRBV19 and TRBJ2-1; D is uncertain. Trimming pared 5 bases from V and 4 bases from J, leaving 6 bases between. Germline V CDR1 and CDR2: LNHDA, SQIVND (reference sequence). The CDR3 totals 12 residues. CDR3 in amino acids: CASSEDYNEQFF. CDR3 nucleotides: TGTGCCAGTAGTGAGGATTACAATGAGCAGTTCTTC.

This clonotype was recorded at least ten times. The chain uses TRBV5-1 and TRBJ2-1, with a possible D match to TRBD1 (7 bases). Germline CDR1 and CDR2: SGHRS and YFSETQ. CDR3 length: 16 amino acids. The V end lost 0 bases, the J end lost 10 bases, and 20 bases lay between the germline ends. Here the CDR3 reads CASSLARGAGASEQFF. The CDR3 DNA follows: TGCGCCAGCAGCTTGGCCAGGGGGGCCGGGGCAAGCGAGCAGTTCTTC.

This clonotype has more than one count but fewer than ten. The CDR3 protein is CAGSPGTSGVSYNEQFF. The CDR3 DNA is TGTGCCGGATCGCCCGGGACTAGCGGGGTCTCCTACAATGAGCAGTTCTTC. The genes are TRBV30 and TRBJ2-1; 13 nucleotides match TRBD2. This CDR3 spans 17 amino acids. Germline trimming cut 8 bases from V and 0 bases from J; bases unmatched to any gene: 10. The germline V gene has CDR1 GTSNPN and CDR2 SVGIG (reference sequence).

Many counts were recorded for this clonotype. The rearrangement joins TRBV20-1 to TRBJ2-3, with 9 nucleotides matching TRBD2. J was trimmed by 4 bases and V by 2 bases; bases with no gene match: 7. CDR1 is DFQATT and CDR2 is SNEGSKA in the germline V gene (reference sequence). This CDR3 is 15 amino acids long. CDR3 DNA sequence: TGCAGTGCTAGAATTATCCTAGCGGGGTCAGATACGCAGTATTTT. This gives the protein CSARIILAGSDTQYF.